These 16 T cell receptor beta chains share one sample of origin, sequenced in a study of T cell repertoires in ileal Crohn's disease (dated by TCRdb to the late 2010s). What this sample's time point label stands for: neoterminal ileum biopsy at postoperative endoscopy, about 6 months after surgery. The library relied on the immunoSEQ multiplex PCR assay. TCRdb limited this immuneACCESS table to in-frame rearrangements with V and J called. A share of clones is missing; checked studies link under half to unresolved V genes, and the rest is unexplained. The sample table records roughly 5,300 clones; about four fifths of these occur just once. Approximately 35% of the sample lies in the top ten. The sequencing input was ileal tissue. The origin of the receptors is an adult with Crohn's disease.

The V and J genes are TRBV19 and TRBJ2-1; D unresolved. Germline V gene sequence: CDR1 LNHDA, CDR2 SQIVND (reference sequence). The CDR3 is 14 residues long. Trimming removed 6 bases from V and 1 base from J, with 10 bases in between. The CDR3 DNA is TGTGCCAGTAGCCCAACGGCATCCTACAATGAGCAGTTCTTC. Translated, it gives CASSPTASYNEQFF.

CDR3 amino acids: CASSYTTGEAFF. CDR3 bases: TGTGCCAGCAGCTATACCACCGGGGAAGCTTTCTTT. V is TRBV5-8 and J is TRBJ1-1; D gene unclear. Trimming took off 3 bases at V and 8 bases at J, with 11 bases between the two ends. Germline values: CDR1 SGHTS, CDR2 YDEGEE. The CDR3 extends over 12 amino acids.

The V and J genes are TRBV7-8 and TRBJ2-7, with TRBD2 matching 8 bases. V trimming: 1 base; J trimming: 1 base; junction bases outside the gene matches: 0. Germline CDR1 is SGHVS and CDR2 is FQNEAQ. The CDR3 totals 14 residues. In DNA form, the CDR3 reads TGTGCCAGCAGCTTAGTAGCGGGGTCCTACGAGCAGTACTTC. This codes for CASSLVAGSYEQYF.

J is TRBJ2-5 and V is TRBV5-8; D gene ambiguous. Germline loops: CDR1 SGHTS, CDR2 YDEGEE. The CDR3 loop spans 13 amino acids. V dropped 0 bases and J dropped 5 bases, with 8 bases sitting between them. CDR3 nucleotides: TGTGCCAGCAGCTTGGAGTGGAAGGAGACCCAGTACTTC. Protein sequence: CASSLEWKETQYF.

The chain recombines TRBV25-1 with TRBJ2-2, with a tentative D call TRBD1 (6 bases). V was cut by 1 base and J by 4 bases, with 10 bases left in between. CDR1 is MGHDK and CDR2 is SYGVNS in the germline V gene. The CDR3 covers 15 residues. DNA of the CDR3: TGTGCCAGCAGTGAATCACCAGGGGTCACCGGGGAGCTGTTTTTT. Protein sequence: CASSESPGVTGELFF.

This chain connects TRBV27 to TRBJ1-3; D unclear. The ends were cut back, 5 bases at V and 4 bases at J, with 27 bases in the middle. Germline lookup yields CDR1 MNHEY and CDR2 SMNVEV (reference sequence). The CDR3 has 19 residues. CDR3 in DNA: TGTGCCAGCAGTGCTTCAAAAGCGAACGGGTCTCTGGGGGGAAACACCATATATTTT. Translation: CASSASKANGSLGGNTIYF.

V is TRBV6-5 and J is TRBJ1-2; 11 nucleotides line up with TRBD1. V lost 2 bases to trimming and J lost 5 bases; unmatched junction nucleotides: 7. This CDR3 comprises 16 residues. Germline CDR1 is MNHEY and CDR2 is SVGAGI. Here the CDR3 DNA reads TGTGCCAGCAGTTACCGGGGGACAGGGGGATTTTATGGCTACACCTTC. It specifies CASSYRGTGGFYGYTF.

The chain has TRBV7-2 and TRBJ2-1; TRBD2 aligns across 12 bases. Germline trimming cut 0 bases from V and 6 bases from J; bases unmatched to any gene: 3. The CDR3 has 16 residues. In germline, CDR1 is SGHTA, CDR2 FQGNSA. In DNA form, the CDR3 reads TGTGCCAGCAGCTTAGCCCAGGGACTAGCGGGCAATGAGCAGTTCTTC. Protein product: CASSLAQGLAGNEQFF.

This chain uses TRBV11-1 with TRBJ2-3; D remains unclear. The V end was cut by 2 bases, the J end by 3 bases, with 3 bases between. CDR1 and CDR2 from the germline V gene are SGHAT and FQDESV (reference sequence). There are 12 residues in the CDR3. Written as DNA, the CDR3 is TGTGCCAGCAGCTTATATACAGATACGCAGTATTTT. Translation gives CASSLYTDTQYF.

The chain has TRBV6-6 and TRBJ2-5, with D possibly matching TRBD1 (6 bases). CDR1 is MNHNY, CDR2 SVGAGI, per germline (reference sequence). The CDR3 spans 14 residues. V lost 0 bases, J lost 3 bases, and 8 bases lay in between. Here the CDR3 reads CASSYSNREETQYF. The CDR3 coding sequence is TGTGCCAGCAGTTACTCTAACAGGGAAGAGACCCAGTACTTC.

The V gene is TRBV4-2, the J gene TRBJ2-1; 14 nucleotides line up with TRBD2. V shed 0 bases and J 6 bases; nucleotides not matched to a gene: 7. The CDR3 consists of 18 residues. Germline-derived CDR1 and CDR2 are LGHNA and YNFKEQ. CDR3 region: CASSQERRLAGGPNEQFF. For the CDR3, the DNA is TGTGCCAGCAGCCAAGAAAGGAGACTAGCGGGGGGGCCCAATGAGCAGTTCTTC.

This clone was seen a handful of times. J is TRBJ1-5 and V is TRBV19, with D unclear. This CDR3 region has 13 residues. The ends were cut back, 5 bases at V and 7 bases at J, with 12 bases in the middle. The germline V gene has CDR1 LNHDA and CDR2 SQIVND (reference sequence). As DNA, the CDR3 is TGTGCCAGTAGTTTGGGTGGCGAGCAGCCCCAGCATTTT. It specifies CASSLGGEQPQHF. The variable domain in full, with the rest retrieved from reference TRBV19 and TRBJ1-5, is DGGITQSPKYLFRKEGQNVTLSCEQNLNHDAMYWYRQDPGQGLRLIYYSQIVNDFQKGDIAEGYSVSREKKESFPLTVTSAQKNPTAFYLCASSLGGEQPQHFGDGTRLSIL.

A single count supports this clone. CDR3 region: CASRNRLAGDLPRFVYNEQFF. The CDR3 coding sequence is TGCGCCAGCAGAAACCGACTAGCGGGGGACCTACCGAGGTTCGTTTACAATGAGCAGTTCTTC. V and J are TRBV10-1 and TRBJ2-1, with 12 bases matching TRBD2. In germline, CDR1 is WNHNN, CDR2 SYGVQD (reference sequence). CDR3 size: 21 residues. J gave up 4 bases and V 6 bases, and 22 bases lay outside the gene matches.

CDR3 DNA: TGTGCCAGCAGTTTAGAAGGGTACACCGAGCAGTTCTTC. Residues: CASSLEGYTEQFF. The gene calls are TRBV28 and TRBJ2-1, with no clear D. Germline CDR1 and CDR2: MDHEN and SYDVKM. V dropped 2 bases and J dropped 10 bases, with 12 bases sitting between them. The CDR3 covers 13 residues.

By sample share, this clone is large. The chain joins TRBV7-4 to TRBJ2-5; weak D call: TRBD1 (6 bases). CDR3 length: 15 residues. Germline CDR1 is SGHVT and CDR2 is SQSDAQ. Trimming took 1 base from V and 4 from J, leaving 13 bases between them. The CDR3: CASSLVGTLRETQYF. For the CDR3, the DNA is TGTGCCAGCAGCTTAGTCGGGACACTGAGAGAGACCCAGTACTTC.

A word on this clone: The sample carries other DNA sequences with the same CDR3. V gene TRBV6-6 combines with J gene TRBJ1-1; D gene uncertain. The V gene's germline CDR1 is MNHNY and CDR2 SVGAGI (reference sequence). The CDR3 spans 12 residues. V dropped 7 bases and J dropped 5 bases, with 11 bases sitting between them. This CDR3 is CASTEGGTEAFF. Written as DNA, the CDR3 is TGTGCCAGCACCGAAGGAGGGACTGAAGCTTTCTTT.